These T cell receptor beta chains were read from a single sample in a study of blood T cell repertoires in COVID-19. TCRdb's table, derived via immunoSEQ multiplex PCR, lists solely in-frame clones and lacks some. The sample lists approximately 160,000 clones; approximately 86% were seen once. Material: peripheral blood. These receptors came from a man aged 55-75 years with COVID-19, enrolled during active disease. The CDR3 runs from the conserved cysteine through the conserved F or W.

j_call | v_call | cdr3_aa
TRBJ2-1 | TRBV7-2 | CASSLSRGFHNEQFF
TRBJ1-2 | TRBV3-1/TRBV3-2 | CASSPTGQPYGYTF
TRBJ1-1 | TRBV4-2 | CASSWSNEAFF
TRBJ2-5 | TRBV5-4 | CASSPAASGGAGQETQYF
TRBJ1-3 | TRBV28 | CASRGQSSSGNTIYF
TRBJ2-2 | TRBV6-2/TRBV6-3 | CASSYSIIRDHTGELFF
TRBJ1-2 | TRBV19 | CASRPLPGTAQNYGYTF
TRBJ2-1 | TRBV7-7 | CASSSGTSAYNEQFF
TRBJ1-2 | TRBV19 | CASSIVGVNPRDTYGYTF
TRBJ2-5 | TRBV6-1 | CASSEAGGGKTQYF
TRBJ1-2 | TRBV29-1 | CSVGDGQGVMNGYTF
TRBJ1-6 | TRBV7-3 | CASSPTLGGSYNSPLHF
TRBJ2-7 | TRBV28 | CASSDRNSYEQYF
TRBJ2-2 | TRBV28 | CASGWTGGTGELFF
TRBJ2-5 | TRBV7-9 | CASSVDRVGETQYF
TRBJ1-2 | TRBV25-1 | CASSSGQRYGYTF
TRBJ2-1 | TRBV7-2 | CASSDRRGVSTIYNEQFF
TRBJ2-1 | TRBV5-1 | CASSLPGEQFF
TRBJ2-2 | TRBV6-5 | CASSYLGNRDGELFF
TRBJ2-2 | TRBV3-1/TRBV3-2 | CAYKTLGTGELFF
TRBJ2-2 | TRBV7-2 | CASSLAAGQPPTGELFF
TRBJ2-7 | TRBV30 | CAWGGTVLPYEQYF
TRBJ2-2 | TRBV27 | CASSSGRGRTGELFF
TRBJ2-5 | TRBV7-2 | CASSLGAQGPQETQYF